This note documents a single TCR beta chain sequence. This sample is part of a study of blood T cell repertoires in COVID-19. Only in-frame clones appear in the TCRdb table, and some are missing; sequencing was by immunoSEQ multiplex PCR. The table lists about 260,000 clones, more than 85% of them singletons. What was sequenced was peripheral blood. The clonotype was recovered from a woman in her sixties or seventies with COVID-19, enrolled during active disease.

The CDR3 reads CASSEYRGPNSPLHF. Here the CDR3 DNA reads TGTGCCAGCAGTGAATACAGGGGACCCAATTCACCCCTCCACTTT. This chain connects TRBV6-1 to TRBJ1-6; 7 bases agree with TRBD1. J gave up 7 bases and V 2 bases, and 5 bases lay outside the gene matches. Germline values: CDR1 MNHNS, CDR2 SASEGT. The CDR3 consists of 15 residues.